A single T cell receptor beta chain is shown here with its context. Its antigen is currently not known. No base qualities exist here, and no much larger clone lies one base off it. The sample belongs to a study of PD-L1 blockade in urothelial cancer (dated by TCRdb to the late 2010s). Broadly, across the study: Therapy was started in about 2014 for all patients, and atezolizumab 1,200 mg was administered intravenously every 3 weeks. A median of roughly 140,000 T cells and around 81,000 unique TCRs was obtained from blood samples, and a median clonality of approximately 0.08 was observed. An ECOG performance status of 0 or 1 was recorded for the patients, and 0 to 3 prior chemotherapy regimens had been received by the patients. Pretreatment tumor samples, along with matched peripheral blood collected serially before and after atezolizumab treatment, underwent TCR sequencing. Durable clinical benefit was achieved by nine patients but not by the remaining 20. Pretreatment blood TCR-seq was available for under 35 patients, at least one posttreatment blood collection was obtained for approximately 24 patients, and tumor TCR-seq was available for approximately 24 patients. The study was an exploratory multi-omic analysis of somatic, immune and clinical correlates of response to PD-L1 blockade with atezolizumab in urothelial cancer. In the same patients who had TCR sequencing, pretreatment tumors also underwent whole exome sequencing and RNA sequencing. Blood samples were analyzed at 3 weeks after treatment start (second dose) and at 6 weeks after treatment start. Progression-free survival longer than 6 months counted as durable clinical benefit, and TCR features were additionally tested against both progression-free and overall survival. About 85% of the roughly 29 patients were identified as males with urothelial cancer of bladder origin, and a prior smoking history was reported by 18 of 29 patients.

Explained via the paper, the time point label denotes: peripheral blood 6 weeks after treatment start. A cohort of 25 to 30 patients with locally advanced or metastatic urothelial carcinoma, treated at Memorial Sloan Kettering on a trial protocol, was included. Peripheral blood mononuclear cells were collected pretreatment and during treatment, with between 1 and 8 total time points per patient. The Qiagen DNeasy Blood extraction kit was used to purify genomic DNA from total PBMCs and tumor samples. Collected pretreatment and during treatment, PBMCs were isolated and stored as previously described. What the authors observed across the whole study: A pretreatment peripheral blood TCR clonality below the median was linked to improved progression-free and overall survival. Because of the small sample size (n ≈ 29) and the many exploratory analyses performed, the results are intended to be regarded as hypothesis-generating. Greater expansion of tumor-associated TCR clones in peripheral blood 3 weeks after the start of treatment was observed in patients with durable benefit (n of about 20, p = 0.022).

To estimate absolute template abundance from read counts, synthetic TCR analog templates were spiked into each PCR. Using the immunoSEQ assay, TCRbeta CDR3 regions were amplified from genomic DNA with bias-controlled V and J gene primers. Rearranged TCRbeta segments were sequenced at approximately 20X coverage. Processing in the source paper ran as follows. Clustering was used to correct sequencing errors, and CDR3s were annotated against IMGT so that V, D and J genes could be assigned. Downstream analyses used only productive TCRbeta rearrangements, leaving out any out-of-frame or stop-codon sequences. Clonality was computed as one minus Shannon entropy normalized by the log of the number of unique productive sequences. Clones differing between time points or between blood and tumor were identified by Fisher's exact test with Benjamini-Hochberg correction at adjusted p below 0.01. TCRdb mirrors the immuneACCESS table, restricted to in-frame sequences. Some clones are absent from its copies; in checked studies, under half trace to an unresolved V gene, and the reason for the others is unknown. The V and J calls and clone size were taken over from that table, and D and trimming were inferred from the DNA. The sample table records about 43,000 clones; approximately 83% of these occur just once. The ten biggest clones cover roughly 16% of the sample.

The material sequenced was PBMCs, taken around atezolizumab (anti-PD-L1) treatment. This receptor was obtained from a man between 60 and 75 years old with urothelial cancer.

The CDR3 reads as follows: CASRGTSEPYEQYF. The DNA reads TGTGCCAGCAGGGGGACTAGTGAGCCCTACGAGCAGTACTTC. The sequence links TRBV7-2 to TRBJ2-7; TRBD2 fits 8 bases in the junction. The CDR3 starts with the cysteine, ends with the phenylalanine, and has 14 residues. The only DNA kept is the CDR3, 42 bases in frame from the first base. At the junction V is shortened by 6 bases and J by 2 bases; bases outside the gene matches: 6. The germline V gene supplies CDR1 SGHTA and CDR2 FQGNSA.